One and the same sample provided the 32 T cell receptor beta chains below, sequenced in a study of CD4 T cells in relation to SARS-CoV-2 and coronaviruses. Only in-frame clones appear in the TCRdb table, and some are missing; sequencing was by immunoSEQ multiplex PCR. This table has 37,000 or so clones, approximately 83% appearing once. The sample taken for sequencing was memory CD4+ T cells from PBMCs. The receptors shown here come from an adult with COVID-19.

J is TRBJ2-7 and V is TRBV6-5; 9 bases align to TRBD1. The V gene's germline CDR1 is MNHEY and CDR2 SVGAGI. V shed 0 bases and J 3 bases; nucleotides not matched to a gene: 6. The CDR3 consists of 16 residues. The CDR3 here is CASSYSPGQGSYEQYF. In nucleotides, the CDR3 is TGTGCCAGCAGTTACTCTCCGGGACAGGGAAGCTACGAGCAGTACTTC.

V and J are TRBV5-8 and TRBJ2-3, with TRBD1 matching over 8 bases. Germline loops: CDR1 SGHTS, CDR2 YDEGEE. The trim removed 4 bases at V and 7 bases at J, leaving 8 bases unmatched. CDR3 length equals 14 residues. The CDR3 is CASSPRQGSNTQYF. The CDR3 bases are TGTGCCAGCAGCCCTAGACAGGGGTCAAATACGCAGTATTTT.

This clone was seen just once. J is TRBJ2-7 and V is TRBV19, with a weak D call TRBD2 (6 bases). The CDR3 is 13 amino acids. V lost 5 bases to trimming and J lost 6 bases, with 14 bases between them. Per germline, CDR1 LNHDA and CDR2 SQIVND (reference sequence). The CDR3 protein is CASSVGRRGEQYF. CDR3 coding DNA: TGTGCCAGTAGTGTAGGCAGGAGGGGCGAGCAGTACTTC.

The chain links TRBV25-1 to TRBJ2-3; 13 nucleotides match TRBD2. The CDR3 loop spans 14 amino acids. Germline V gives CDR1 MGHDK, CDR2 SYGVNS. V shed 6 bases, J shed 9 bases, and the junction held 6 bases outside the gene matches. The chain's CDR3 is CASSGTSGTGTQYF. CDR3 in DNA: TGTGCCAGCAGCGGGACTAGCGGGACGGGGACGCAGTATTTT.

The V gene is TRBV7-3, the J gene TRBJ2-3; D gene ambiguous. Germline CDR1 reads SGHTA; CDR2 reads FQGTGA. CDR3 size: 13 residues. V was shortened by 0 bases and J by 6 bases, with 7 bases between the two germline ends. The CDR3, as DNA: TGTGCCAGCAGCTTAACCCGCGAGGATACGCAGTATTTT. This encodes CASSLTREDTQYF.

V and J are TRBV9 and TRBJ2-1, with D perhaps matching TRBD1 or TRBD2 (5 bases each). The CDR3 is 15 amino acids. Germline assignment: CDR1 SGDLS and CDR2 YYNGEE. The V end lost 4 bases, the J end lost 4 bases, and 15 bases lay between the germline ends. CDR3 sequence reads: CASSPRGDWYNEQFF. The CDR3 bases are TGTGCCAGCAGCCCGAGGGGCGACTGGTACAATGAGCAGTTCTTC.

J is TRBJ2-1 and V is TRBV9; D may be TRBD2 (6 bases). V was clipped by 2 bases and J by 0 bases, with 6 bases between them. The CDR3 extends over 14 amino acids. The germline V gene encodes CDR1 SGDLS and CDR2 YYNGEE. The CDR3 loop reads CASSVEGSYNEQFF. CDR3 nucleotides: TGTGCCAGCAGCGTGGAGGGCTCCTACAATGAGCAGTTCTTC. The full variable domain, its missing parts supplied by reference TRBV9 and TRBJ2-1, is DSGVTQTPKHLITATGQRVTLRCSPRSGDLSVYWYQQSLDQGLQFLIQYYNGEERAKGNILERFSAQQFPDLHSELNLSSLELGDSALYFCASSVEGSYNEQFFGPGTRLTVL.

The J gene is TRBJ2-3, the V gene TRBV28; 13 positions agree with TRBD2. CDR1 MDHEN and CDR2 SYDVKM come from the germline V gene. V dropped 5 bases and J dropped 6; count of bases not matched to a gene: 8. The CDR3 extends over 16 amino acids. CDR3 residues: CASSTRLAGGGDTQYF. The CDR3, as DNA: TGTGCCAGCAGTACACGACTAGCGGGGGGAGGGGATACGCAGTATTTT.

The chain recombines TRBV2 with TRBJ1-4; 9 bases are a match to TRBD1. CDR1 is SNHLY and CDR2 is FYNNEI in the germline V gene. With V trimmed by 6 bases and J by 7 bases, 6 bases remained unmatched. The CDR3 consists of 14 residues. The CDR3 DNA reads TGTGCCAGCAGACGCGGGGGACAGGGTGAAAAACTGTTTTTT. Amino acids: CASRRGGQGEKLFF.

The chain recombines TRBV7-8 with TRBJ1-4, with D possibly being TRBD1 (6 bases). CDR3 length: 14 residues. Germline V gene sequence: CDR1 SGHVS, CDR2 FQNEAQ. Trimming left V 2 bases short and J 3 bases short, with 7 bases between. The DNA of the CDR3 is TGTGCCAGCAGCTTAAGGGGGGCTAATGAAAAACTGTTTTTT. As protein: CASSLRGANEKLFF.

The chain is built from TRBV27 and TRBJ1-5; 7 nucleotides match TRBD1. From germline, CDR1 is MNHEY and CDR2 SMNVEV (reference sequence). The J segment lost 7 bases and the V segment lost 6 bases, leaving 9 bases of the junction unmatched. The CDR3 spans 14 residues. The CDR3 coding sequence is TGTGCCAGCAGCAAAGAACAGGGGTGGCAGCCCCAGCATTTT. The encoded protein is CASSKEQGWQPQHF.

The chain is built from TRBV4-1 and TRBJ2-3; D gene uncertain. Germline assignment: CDR1 MGHRA and CDR2 YSYEKL. Trimming removed 2 bases from V and 6 bases from J, with 9 bases in between. This CDR3 has 13 residues. The CDR3 DNA reads TGCGCCAGCAGCCAAAGGGTGGGGGATACGCAGTATTTT. It specifies CASSQRVGDTQYF.

The rearrangement links TRBV5-5 to TRBJ2-7, with unresolved D. Per the germline V gene, CDR1 is SGHKS and CDR2 is YYEKEE (reference sequence). The CDR3 sequence is 12 residues long. Trimming took 4 bases from V and 5 from J, leaving 10 bases between them. The CDR3 sequence: CASSRLFHEQYF. CDR3 coding DNA: TGTGCCAGCAGCCGCTTATTCCACGAGCAGTACTTC.

The rearrangement links TRBV29-1 to TRBJ2-3; D ambiguous. This CDR3 has 12 amino acids. The germline gives CDR1 SQVTM, CDR2 ANQGSEA. For the CDR3, the DNA is TGCAGTGGCAACTGGGAAGCAGATACGCAGTATTTT. Its translation: CSGNWEADTQYF.

This sequence joins TRBV4-1 and TRBJ2-5; D not resolved. Trimming shortened V by 5 bases and J by 2 bases, and 12 bases separated the two germline ends. CDR1 is MGHRA and CDR2 is YSYEKL in the germline V gene. The CDR3 length is 14 residues. CDR3 coding DNA: TGCGCCAGCAGCGCCCAGGCGGTTCAAGAGACCCAGTACTTC. The encoded protein is CASSAQAVQETQYF.

This clone was observed a handful of times. The gene calls are TRBV10-3 and TRBJ2-2; no clear D. V was trimmed by 4 bases and J by 2 bases, leaving 11 bases between them. The germline V gene encodes CDR1 ENHRY and CDR2 SYGVKD. The CDR3 runs 15 residues. The CDR3 DNA follows: TGTGCCATCAGTGGGCAGATATCAAACACCGGGGAGCTGTTTTTT. Translating it yields CAISGQISNTGELFF.

The chain is built from TRBV19 and TRBJ1-1; no definite D call. The CDR3 is 11 amino acids. Germline V gives CDR1 LNHDA, CDR2 SQIVND (reference sequence). V lost 6 bases and J 11 bases, leaving 13 bases between the germline ends. CDR3 sequence reads: CASSPGIQAFF. The CDR3 DNA sequence: TGTGCCAGTAGCCCTGGGATCCAGGCTTTCTTT.

J is TRBJ2-3 and V is TRBV5-1; no clear D. Trimming took off 1 base at V and 0 bases at J, with 6 bases between the two ends. Germline lookup yields CDR1 SGHRS and CDR2 YFSETQ. The CDR3 contains 14 residues. The CDR3 region is CASSLQSSTDTQYF. CDR3 coding DNA: TGCGCCAGCAGCTTGCAGAGTAGCACAGATACGCAGTATTTT.

This chain links TRBV11-2 with TRBJ2-7, with D tentatively TRBD2 (5 bases). The CDR3 runs 15 residues. V was pared by 1 base and J by 7 bases, with 17 bases between. CDR1 SGHAT and CDR2 FQNNGV come from the germline V gene. The CDR3 DNA is TGTGCCAGCAGCTTAGTGCTGGCGGACTTGGTGGAGCAGTACTTC. This codes for CASSLVLADLVEQYF.

The V call is TRBV5-6, the J call TRBJ2-1, with a possible D match to TRBD1 (5 bases). Trimming removed 0 bases at V and 4 bases at J, with 8 bases between. Germline CDR1 and CDR2: SGHDT and YYEEEE. CDR3 length: 14 residues. The CDR3 is CASSLVQEYNEQFF. The DNA of the CDR3 is TGTGCCAGCAGCTTGGTACAGGAGTACAATGAGCAGTTCTTC.

J is TRBJ1-6 and V is TRBV19; the D is unclear. The CDR3 is made up of 17 amino acids. The germline V gene encodes CDR1 LNHDA and CDR2 SQIVND (reference sequence). V dropped 6 bases and J dropped 5 bases, with 20 bases sitting between them. The CDR3 bases are TGTGCCAGTAGGAATTTTCTCGGGAATCGGGATAATTCACCCCTCCACTTT. It encodes CASRNFLGNRDNSPLHF. Full variable domain (outside the CDR3, taken from reference TRBV19 and TRBJ1-6): DGGITQSPKYLFRKEGQNVTLSCEQNLNHDAMYWYRQDPGQGLRLIYYSQIVNDFQKGDIAEGYSVSREKKESFPLTVTSAQKNPTAFYLCASRNFLGNRDNSPLHFGNGTRLTVT.

V usage is TRBV5-1 and J usage is TRBJ2-4; D is undetermined. The CDR3 is 14 residues long. Germline CDR1 reads SGHRS; CDR2 reads YFSETQ. The ends were cut back, 0 bases at V and 5 bases at J, with 9 bases in the middle. The CDR3 here is CASSLGSFQNIQYF. The CDR3 DNA follows: TGCGCCAGCAGCTTGGGAAGTTTCCAAAACATTCAGTACTTC.

The chain recombines TRBV11-2 with TRBJ2-1; D gene unclear. This CDR3 is built from 13 residues. The V gene's germline CDR1 is SGHAT and CDR2 FQNNGV. The V gene lost 0 bases and the J gene lost 9 bases, with 9 bases spanning the gap. The DNA for the CDR3 is TGTGCCAGCAGCTTAGATCAAGGGATTGAGCAGTTCTTC. Translated: CASSLDQGIEQFF. The whole variable domain, filled in from reference TRBV11-2 and TRBJ2-1, reads EAGVAQSPRYKIIEKRQSVAFWCNPISGHATLYWYQQILGQGPKLLIQFQNNGVVDDSQLPKDRFSAERLKGVDSTLKIQPAKLEDSAVYLCASSLDQGIEQFFGPGTRLTVL.

The rearrangement joins TRBV28 to TRBJ1-5; a possible D gene is TRBD1 (5 bases). V lost 6 bases, J lost 0 bases, and 15 bases lay in between. The CDR3 runs 16 residues. The V gene's germline CDR1 is MDHEN and CDR2 SYDVKM. CDR3 protein: CASRAPGPYSNQPQHF. In DNA form, the CDR3 reads TGTGCCAGCAGAGCCCCGGGACCCTATAGCAATCAGCCCCAGCATTTT.

The rearrangement links TRBV30 to TRBJ2-7; no reliable D call. The CDR3 spans 15 residues. The V gene lost 0 bases and the J gene lost 0 bases, with 12 bases spanning the gap. Germline assignment: CDR1 GTSNPN and CDR2 SVGIG (reference sequence). CDR3 coding DNA: TGTGCCTGGAGTGTAGCCGAAACCCTCTCCTACGAGCAGTACTTC. Translated, it gives CAWSVAETLSYEQYF.

This chain links TRBV3-1 (or the pseudogene TRBV3-2) with TRBJ2-3; D is perhaps TRBD2 (5 bases). Trimming shortened V by 3 bases and J by 4 bases, and 8 bases separated the two germline ends. The CDR3 covers 13 residues. Germline lookup yields CDR1 LGHDT and CDR2 YNNKEL (reference sequence). Written as DNA, the CDR3 is TGTGCCAGCAGCCAGCGGGTCTCAGATACGCAGTATTTT. It encodes CASSQRVSDTQYF.

The rearrangement joins TRBV10-3 to TRBJ1-1; 12 nucleotides match TRBD1. V was clipped by 4 bases and J by 10 bases; unmatched bases: 10. The length of the CDR3 is 15 residues. Germline V gives CDR1 ENHRY, CDR2 SYGVKD. The CDR3 bases are TGTGCCATCAGTGCCGGGGGACAGGGGGCCGAAGGAGCTTTCTTT. It yields the protein CAISAGGQGAEGAFF.

The V gene is TRBV5-6, the J gene TRBJ2-5; 7 bases agree with TRBD1. Germline CDR1 and CDR2: SGHDT and YYEEEE. The V segment lost 3 bases and the J segment 3 bases; nucleotides outside the gene matches: 5. The length of the CDR3 is 14 residues. CDR3 region: CASSYRDSKETQYF. The DNA for the CDR3 is TGTGCCAGCAGCTACCGGGACAGTAAAGAGACCCAGTACTTC.

The chain is built from TRBV2 and TRBJ2-3; 12 bases agree with TRBD2. The V gene end was trimmed by 5 bases and the J gene end by 1 base; junction bases not matched to a gene: 10. The CDR3 sequence is 18 residues long. CDR1 SNHLY and CDR2 FYNNEI come from the germline V gene. CDR3 sequence reads: CASSKTGLAGGGTDTQYF. The CDR3 nucleotides read TGTGCCAGCAGTAAAACGGGACTAGCGGGCGGCGGCACAGATACGCAGTATTTT.

This clone showed up just once. This chain links TRBV7-3 with TRBJ2-2; TRBD2 agrees at 12 bases. The V gene's germline CDR1 is SGHTA and CDR2 FQGTGA. This CDR3 is built from 15 residues. The ends lost 5 bases at V and 5 bases at J; junction bases unmatched: 3. The CDR3 DNA is TGTGCCAGCAGCAAGACTAGCGGGAGTACCGGGGAGCTGTTTTTT. Its protein is CASSKTSGSTGELFF.

The gene calls are TRBV6-5 and TRBJ2-1; D might be TRBD2 (6 bases). Trimming removed 1 base at V and 7 bases at J, with 14 bases between. Germline lookup yields CDR1 MNHEY and CDR2 SVGAGI. The CDR3 is 15 residues long. The chain's CDR3 is CASSYYAGRLNEQFF. CDR3 DNA: TGTGCCAGCAGTTACTACGCGGGACGGTTAAATGAGCAGTTCTTC.

The chain is built from TRBV5-1 and TRBJ2-1; D not resolved. The germline CDR1 and CDR2 sequences are SGHRS and YFSETQ. The CDR3 is 15 residues long. V was cut by 0 bases and J by 6 bases, with 13 bases left in between. The CDR3 sequence: CASSLGLAGLNEQFF. DNA of the CDR3: TGCGCCAGCAGCTTGGGCTTGGCCGGGCTCAATGAGCAGTTCTTC.